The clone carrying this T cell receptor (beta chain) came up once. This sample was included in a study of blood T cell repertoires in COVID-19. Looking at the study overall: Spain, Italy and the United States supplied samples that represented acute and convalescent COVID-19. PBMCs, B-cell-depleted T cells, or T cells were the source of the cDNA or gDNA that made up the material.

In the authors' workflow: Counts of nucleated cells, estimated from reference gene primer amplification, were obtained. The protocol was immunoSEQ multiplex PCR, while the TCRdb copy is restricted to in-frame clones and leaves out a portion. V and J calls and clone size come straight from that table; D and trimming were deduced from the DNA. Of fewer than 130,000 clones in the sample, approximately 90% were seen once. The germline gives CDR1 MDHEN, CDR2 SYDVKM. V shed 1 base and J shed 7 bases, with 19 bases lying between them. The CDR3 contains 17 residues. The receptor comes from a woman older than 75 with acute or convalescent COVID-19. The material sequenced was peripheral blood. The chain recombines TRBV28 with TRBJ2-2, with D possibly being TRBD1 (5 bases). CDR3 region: CASSLFTVVQGDGELFF. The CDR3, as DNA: TGTGCCAGCAGTTTATTTACCGTGGTACAAGGGGACGGGGAGCTGTTTTTT.